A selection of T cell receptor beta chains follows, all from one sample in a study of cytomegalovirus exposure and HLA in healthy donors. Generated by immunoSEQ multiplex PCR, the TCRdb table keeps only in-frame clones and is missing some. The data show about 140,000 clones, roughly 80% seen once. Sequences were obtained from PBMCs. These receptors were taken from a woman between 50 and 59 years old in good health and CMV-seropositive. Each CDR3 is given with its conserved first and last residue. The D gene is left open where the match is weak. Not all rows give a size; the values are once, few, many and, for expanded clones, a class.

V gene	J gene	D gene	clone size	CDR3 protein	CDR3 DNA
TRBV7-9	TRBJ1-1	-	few	CASSLAEDLPFF	TGTGCCAGCAGCTTAGCGGAAGACTTGCCTTTCTTT
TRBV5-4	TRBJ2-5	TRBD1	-	CASSLPVTGEETQYF	TGTGCCAGCAGCTTGCCTGTGACAGGGGAAGAGACCCAGTACTTC
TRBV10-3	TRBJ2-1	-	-	CAIKVEAEQFF	TGTGCCATCAAGGTGGAGGCCGAGCAGTTCTTC
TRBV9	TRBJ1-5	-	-	CASSPRGGGQPQHF	TGTGCCAGCAGCCCGAGGGGAGGGGGTCAGCCCCAGCATTTT
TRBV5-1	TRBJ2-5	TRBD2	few	CASSLAPAGGLETQYF	TGCGCCAGCAGCTTGGCTCCAGCGGGGGGGCTGGAGACCCAGTACTTC
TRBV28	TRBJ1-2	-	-	CASSLIGVRRRDTF	TGTGCCAGCAGCCTAATCGGTGTCAGGAGGAGGGACACCTTC
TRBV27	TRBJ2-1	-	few	CASSALPGNNEQFF	TGTGCCAGCAGTGCTCTCCCGGGGAACAATGAGCAGTTCTTC
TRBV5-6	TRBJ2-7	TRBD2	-	CASSSGLAPYEQYF	TGTGCCAGCAGTTCAGGACTAGCGCCCTACGAGCAGTACTTC
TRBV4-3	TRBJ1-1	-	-	CASSPHRRGTEAFF	TGCGCCAGCAGTCCGCACCGCCGGGGCACTGAAGCTTTCTTT
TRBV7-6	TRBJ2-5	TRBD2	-	CASSLRLAGGPMLETQYF	TGTGCCAGCAGCCTCCGACTAGCGGGGGGCCCAATGTTGGAGACCCAGTACTTC
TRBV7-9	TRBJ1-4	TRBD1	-	CASSTKTGLNEKLFF	TGTGCCAGCAGCACCAAGACAGGGCTTAATGAAAAACTGTTTTTT
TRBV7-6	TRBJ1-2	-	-	CASSLGSLGDYGYTF	TGTGCCAGCAGCTTAGGGTCTCTGGGCGACTATGGCTACACCTTC
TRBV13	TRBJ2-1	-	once	CASSPSRLNEQFF	TGTGCCAGCAGCCCATCTAGGCTCAATGAGCAGTTCTTC
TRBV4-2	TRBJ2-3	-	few	CASSQDQEASQAQYF	TGTGCCAGCAGCCAAGATCAGGAGGCAAGTCAAGCGCAGTATTTT
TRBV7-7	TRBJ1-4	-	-	CASSQDSATNEKLFF	TGTGCTAGCAGCCAAGACAGCGCAACTAATGAAAAACTGTTTTTT
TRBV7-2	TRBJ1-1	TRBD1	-	CASSFNRGNTEAFF	TGTGCCAGCAGCTTCAACAGGGGGAACACTGAAGCTTTCTTT
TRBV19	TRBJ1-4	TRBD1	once	CASSKQGNNEKLFF	TGTGCCAGTAGCAAACAGGGGAATAATGAAAAACTGTTTTTT
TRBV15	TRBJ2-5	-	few	CATSRDPLEDGEETQYF	TGTGCCACCAGCAGAGACCCGCTTGAGGATGGTGAAGAGACCCAGTACTTC
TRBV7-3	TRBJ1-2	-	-	CASSPIRDTGYTF	TGTGCCAGCAGCCCAATCAGGGATACTGGCTACACCTTC
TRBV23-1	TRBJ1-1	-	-	CASSQSTGYHELNTEAFF	TGCGCCAGCAGTCAATCGACGGGATACCATGAATTGAACACTGAAGCTTTCTTT
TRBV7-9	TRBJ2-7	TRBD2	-	CASSLTPSGGARFEEQYF	TGTGCCAGCAGCTTAACGCCTAGCGGGGGGGCCCGCTTTGAAGAGCAGTACTTC
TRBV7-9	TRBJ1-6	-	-	CASSLAGGSSESPLHF	TGTGCCAGCAGCTTAGCGGGAGGCAGTTCAGAGTCACCCCTCCACTTT
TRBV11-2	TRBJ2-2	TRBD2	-	CASSLDMGLAVNTGELFF	TGTGCCAGCAGCTTAGATATGGGACTAGCGGTTAACACCGGGGAGCTGTTTTTT
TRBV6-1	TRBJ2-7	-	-	CASSSSGGLSYEQYF	TGTGCCAGCAGCTCGTCGGGGGGCCTCTCCTACGAGCAGTACTTC
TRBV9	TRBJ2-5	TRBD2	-	CASSGTSAETQYF	TGTGCCAGCAGCGGGACTAGCGCAGAGACCCAGTACTTC
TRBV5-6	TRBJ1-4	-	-	CASSLVVGSREKLFF	TGTGCCAGCAGCTTGGTAGTCGGATCGAGGGAAAAACTGTTTTTT
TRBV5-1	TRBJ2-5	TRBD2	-	CASSFTSGGETQYF	TGCGCCAGCAGCTTCACTAGCGGGGGGGAGACCCAGTACTTC
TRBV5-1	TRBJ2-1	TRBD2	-	CASSLDPGGDNEQFF	TGCGCCAGCAGCTTGGATCCGGGGGGGGACAATGAGCAGTTCTTC
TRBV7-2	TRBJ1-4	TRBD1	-	CASSLQGASEKLFF	TGTGCCAGCAGCCTACAGGGGGCAAGTGAAAAACTGTTTTTT
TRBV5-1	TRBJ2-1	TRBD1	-	CASSMGQGVYEQFF	TGCGCCAGCAGCATGGGACAGGGGGTTTATGAGCAGTTCTTC
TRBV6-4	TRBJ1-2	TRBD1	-	CASSDTGDYGYTF	TGTGCCAGCAGTGACACAGGGGACTATGGCTACACCTTC
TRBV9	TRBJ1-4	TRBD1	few	CASSVRGDSSEKLFF	TGTGCCAGCAGCGTACGAGGGGACAGTAGCGAAAAACTGTTTTTT
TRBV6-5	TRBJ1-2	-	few	CASFKVRGDYGYTF	TGTGCCAGCTTCAAAGTCCGGGGTGACTATGGCTACACCTTC
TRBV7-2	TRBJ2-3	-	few	CASSPGKLGGTDTQYF	TGTGCCAGCAGCCCAGGGAAACTTGGTGGAACAGATACGCAGTATTTT
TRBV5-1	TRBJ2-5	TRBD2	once	CASSLTSGLQETQYF	TGCGCCAGCAGCTTAACTAGCGGGCTTCAAGAGACCCAGTACTTC
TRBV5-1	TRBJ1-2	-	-	CASSPGGADPGYGYTF	TGCGCCAGCAGCCCTGGAGGGGCAGACCCAGGGTATGGCTACACCTTC
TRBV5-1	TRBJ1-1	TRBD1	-	CASSATGMNTEAFF	TGCGCCAGCAGCGCGACAGGGATGAACACTGAAGCTTTCTTT
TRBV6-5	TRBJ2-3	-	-	CASSYSGGISTDTQYF	TGTGCCAGCAGTTACTCAGGAGGGATTAGCACAGATACGCAGTATTTT
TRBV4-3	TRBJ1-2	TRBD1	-	CASSQSGTGVNYGYTF	TGCGCCAGCAGCCAGTCAGGGACAGGGGTTAACTATGGCTACACCTTC
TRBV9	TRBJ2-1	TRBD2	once	CASSRGGNEQFF	TGTGCCAGCAGCCGGGGGGGGAATGAGCAGTTCTTC
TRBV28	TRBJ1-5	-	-	CASSSGQLGSNQPQHF	TGTGCCAGCAGTTCCGGACAGTTGGGTAGCAATCAGCCCCAGCATTTT
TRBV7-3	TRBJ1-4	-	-	CASSPRSREATNEKLFF	TGTGCCAGCAGCCCCCGGTCCAGGGAAGCAACTAATGAAAAACTGTTTTTT
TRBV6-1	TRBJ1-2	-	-	CASSEREFGYTF	TGTGCCAGCAGTGAGAGGGAATTTGGCTACACCTTC
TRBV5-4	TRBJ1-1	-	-	CASSTRPTEAFF	TGTGCCAGCAGCACTAGACCCACTGAAGCTTTCTTT
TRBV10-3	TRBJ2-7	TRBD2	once	CAISGAGLAGGYEQYF	TGTGCCATCAGTGGAGCAGGACTAGCGGGGGGCTACGAGCAGTACTTC
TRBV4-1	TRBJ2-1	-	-	CASSQVSPGGRGQQFF	TGCGCCAGCAGCCAAGTCTCCCCGGGGGGGAGGGGGCAGCAGTTCTTC
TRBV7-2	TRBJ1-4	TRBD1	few	CASSLTGLTNEKLFF	TGTGCCAGCAGCTTGACAGGGCTCACTAATGAAAAACTGTTTTTT
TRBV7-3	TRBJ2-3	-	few	CASSLLAYTDTQYF	TGTGCCAGCAGCCTGCTAGCGTATACAGATACGCAGTATTTT
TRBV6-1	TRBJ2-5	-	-	CASRPHGGAETQYF	TGTGCCAGCAGACCCCACGGGGGAGCAGAGACCCAGTACTTC
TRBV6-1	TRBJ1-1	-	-	CASSLDSLEAFF	TGTGCCAGCAGCTTGGACAGCCTCGAAGCTTTCTTT
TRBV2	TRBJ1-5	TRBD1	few	CASSETRGSYSNQPQHF	TGTGCCAGCAGTGAGACCAGGGGGAGCTATAGCAATCAGCCCCAGCATTTT
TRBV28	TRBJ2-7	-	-	CASSPLGDTYEQYF	TGTGCCAGCAGTCCTTTGGGGGACACCTACGAGCAGTACTTC
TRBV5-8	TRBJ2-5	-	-	CASSLGSSTETQYF	TGTGCCAGCAGCTTGGGAAGTAGCACGGAGACCCAGTACTTC
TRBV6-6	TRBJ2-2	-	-	CASSYRAGELFF	TGTGCCAGCAGTTATCGGGCCGGGGAGCTGTTTTTT
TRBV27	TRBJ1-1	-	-	CASSLTVRHTEAFF	TGTGCCAGCAGTTTAACAGTCCGGCACACTGAAGCTTTCTTT
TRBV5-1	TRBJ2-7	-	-	CASSFQGGGYEQYF	TGCGCCAGCAGCTTTCAGGGGGGAGGCTACGAGCAGTACTTC